One sample yielded the 24 T cell receptor beta chains listed below, sequenced in a study of PD-1 blockade in classical Hodgkin lymphoma. Every patient had relapsed following autologous stem cell transplantation, and cohorts differed in brentuximab vedotin exposure. Clones were sequenced by immunoSEQ multiplex PCR, and TCRdb holds only the in-frame ones, with some missing. This sample has around 70,000 clones, with about 64% found just once. The sample here was peripheral blood mononuclear cells (PBMCs), taken before the second cycle of nivolumab. The receptors were gathered from a human donor with classical Hodgkin lymphoma.

This clone was seen more than once but under ten times. The rearrangement links TRBV7-9 to TRBJ1-1; possible D gene TRBD1, 6 bases. The V and J ends lost 2 bases and 9 bases respectively, with 10 bases between them. CDR3 length: 12 residues. Looked up from germline, CDR1 is SEHNR and CDR2 is FQNEAQ (reference sequence). The CDR3 DNA is TGTGCCAGCAGCTTATCGGACAGAAAAGCTTTCTTT. As protein: CASSLSDRKAFF.

The sample holds one count of this clone. V is TRBV7-8 and J is TRBJ2-5; D gene uncertain. There are 13 residues in the CDR3. The V gene's germline CDR1 is SGHVS and CDR2 FQNEAQ. Trimming stripped 5 bases from V and 5 bases from J, with 12 bases between. The chain's CDR3 is CASSQDGEETQYF. CDR3 sequence (DNA): TGTGCCAGCAGCCAGGATGGTGAGGAGACCCAGTACTTC.

V and J are TRBV19 and TRBJ2-3; 9 nucleotides agree with TRBD1. The CDR3 sequence is 15 residues long. Germline CDR1 LNHDA, CDR2 SQIVND (reference sequence). V gave up 3 bases and J gave up 4 bases; unmatched junction bases: 5. CDR3 in DNA: TGTGCCAGTAGTATTAACAGGGGGCGCGCAGATACGCAGTATTTT. This translates into CASSINRGRADTQYF.

This rearrangement joins TRBV5-1 to TRBJ1-4, with D perhaps matching TRBD1 (5 bases). The V end lost 0 bases, the J end lost 2 bases, and 8 bases lay between the germline ends. The germline gives CDR1 SGHRS, CDR2 YFSETQ. There are 15 residues in the CDR3. CDR3 region: CASSLAGVTNEKLFF. CDR3 in DNA: TGCGCCAGCAGCTTGGCGGGGGTTACTAATGAAAAACTGTTTTTT.

This sequence joins TRBV4-2 and TRBJ2-7; D might be TRBD2 (5 bases). CDR3 length: 17 amino acids. V gave up 1 base and J gave up 2 bases, with 18 bases separating them. CDR1 and CDR2 (germline): LGHNA, YNFKEQ. The CDR3 nucleotides are TGTGCCAGCAGCCAAGTTGGTTCCGACTCCGGGGCCTACGAGCAGTACTTC. Amino acid sequence: CASSQVGSDSGAYEQYF.

V gene TRBV7-3 combines with J gene TRBJ1-6; D not resolved. CDR3 length: 16 amino acids. Germline V gives CDR1 SGHTA, CDR2 FQGTGA. Trimming left V 5 bases short and J 6 bases short, with 17 bases between. The CDR3, as DNA: TGTGCCAGCAGCCAGATCCGAGGCAGGCTTAATTCACCCCTCCACTTT. It codes for CASSQIRGRLNSPLHF.

This clone was observed once. The gene calls are TRBV5-4 and TRBJ1-5; TRBD1 might be the D (6 bases). This CDR3 has 14 residues. The germline V and J ends were trimmed by 3 bases and 3 bases, with 10 bases remaining between them. The germline gives CDR1 SGHNT, CDR2 YYREEE (reference sequence). DNA of the CDR3: TGTGCCAGCAGCTGGCAGGGGATCAATCAGCCCCAGCATTTT. Translation gives CASSWQGINQPQHF.

J is TRBJ2-1 and V is TRBV9; TRBD2 matches 10 bases. The CDR3 length is 15 residues. Unmatched junction bases numbered 4, after V lost 4 bases and J lost 3 bases. Per germline, CDR1 SGDLS and CDR2 YYNGEE. In DNA, the CDR3 is TGTGCCAGCAGCTTTAGCGGGAGGAGCTACAATGAGCAGTTCTTC. As protein: CASSFSGRSYNEQFF. Full variable domain (outside the CDR3, taken from reference TRBV9 and TRBJ2-1): DSGVTQTPKHLITATGQRVTLRCSPRSGDLSVYWYQQSLDQGLQFLIQYYNGEERAKGNILERFSAQQFPDLHSELNLSSLELGDSALYFCASSFSGRSYNEQFFGPGTRLTVL.

The chain is built from TRBV11-3 and TRBJ2-3; 9 bases map to TRBD2. The V gene's germline CDR1 is SGHNT and CDR2 YENEEA. This CDR3 contains 15 residues. The junction had 3 bases not matched to a gene; V was cut back by 3 bases and J by 2 bases. CDR3: CASSFGGGDTDTQYF. CDR3 DNA: TGTGCCAGCAGCTTTGGCGGGGGGGACACAGATACGCAGTATTTT.

The chain combines TRBV11-2 with TRBJ2-1, with TRBD2 matching over 9 bases. The CDR3 is 15 amino acids. V gave up 5 bases and J gave up 7 bases; unmatched junction bases: 9. CDR1 and CDR2 from the germline V gene are SGHAT and FQNNGV. DNA of the CDR3: TGTGCCAGCAGCCCTCCCGGGACTAGCCAGAATGAGCAGTTCTTC. Translated: CASSPPGTSQNEQFF.

The chain links TRBV9 to TRBJ2-2; no definite D call. Trimming stripped 6 bases from V and 2 bases from J, with 11 bases between. From germline, CDR1 is SGDLS and CDR2 YYNGEE. The CDR3 contains 14 residues. CDR3 residues: CASMADINTGELFF. In DNA form, the CDR3 reads TGTGCCAGCATGGCGGATATAAACACCGGGGAGCTGTTTTTT.

This chain connects TRBV19 to TRBJ1-2; 7 nucleotides match TRBD1. After removal of 8 bases from V and 4 bases from J, the junction contained 10 bases not matched to a gene. The germline gives CDR1 LNHDA, CDR2 SQIVND (reference sequence). CDR3 length equals 14 residues. CDR3 nucleotides: TGTGCCAGTTCGGTGGGACAGCCGTTCTATGGCTACACCTTC. As protein: CASSVGQPFYGYTF.

This clone has ten or more counts. The junction departs from germline at one end; a sequencing error may be responsible. The same CDR3 arises from other DNA sequences in this sample as well. The chain's CDR3 is CASSPGDRPGAGELFF. The CDR3 DNA follows: TGTGCTAGCAGCCCCGGGGACAGGCCCGGCGCCGGGGAGCTGTTTTTT. The chain links TRBV7-7 to TRBJ2-2; TRBD1 agrees at 8 bases. The germline V gene encodes CDR1 SSHAT and CDR2 FNYEAQ (reference sequence). CDR3 length: 16 amino acids.

The gene calls are TRBV5-1 and TRBJ1-1; TRBD1 matches 10 bases. The CDR3 consists of 13 residues. Germline-derived CDR1 and CDR2 are SGHRS and YFSETQ. Trimming removed 4 bases from V and 8 bases from J; junction bases left unmatched: 5. The CDR3 sequence is CASSRTGGNEAFF. The CDR3 DNA follows: TGCGCCAGCAGCAGGACAGGGGGAAACGAAGCTTTCTTT.

V is TRBV21-1 and J is TRBJ2-7; the table gives TRBD1 as D, unverified against the DNA. TRBV21-1 is classified as a pseudogene. The CDR3 runs 16 residues. The CDR3 sequence: CASSKAEQDRAYEQYF. The CDR3 DNA reads as TGTGCCAGCAGCAAAGCGGAGCAGGACAGGGCCTACGAGCAGTACTTC.

The chain couples TRBV15 to TRBJ1-4; 8 bases align to TRBD1. Per the germline V gene, CDR1 is LNHNV and CDR2 is YYDKDF (reference sequence). The CDR3 is 14 amino acids. Trimming at V came to 6 bases and at J to 5 bases, leaving 5 bases not matched to a gene. DNA of the CDR3: TGTGCCACCAGACCGACAGGGGACAATGAAAAACTGTTTTTT. Its translation is CATRPTGDNEKLFF. Filled out from reference TRBV15 and TRBJ1-4, the complete variable domain reads DAMVIQNPRYQVTQFGKPVTLSCSQTLNHNVMYWYQQKSSQAPKLLFHYYDKDFNNEADTPDNFQSRRPNTSFCFLDIRSPGLGDTAMYLCATRPTGDNEKLFFGSGTQLSVL.

V gene TRBV12-5 combines with J gene TRBJ1-2; no definite D call. CDR1 is LGHNT and CDR2 is FRNRAP in the germline V gene. V lost 6 bases, J lost 2 bases, and 7 bases lay in between. The CDR3 sequence is 12 residues long. The CDR3 sequence: CASGYLNYGYTF. The CDR3 DNA reads TGTGCTAGTGGCTATTTGAACTATGGCTACACCTTC. The variable domain in full, completed from reference TRBV12-5 and TRBJ1-2, reads DARVTQTPRHKVTEMGQEVTMRCQPILGHNTVFWYRQTMMQGLELLAYFRNRAPLDDSGMPKDRFSAEMPDATLATLKIQPSEPRDSAVYFCASGYLNYGYTFGSGTRLTVV.

This clone came up once. The chain links TRBV6-5 to TRBJ1-6, with D perhaps matching TRBD1 (6 bases). V lost 5 bases to trimming and J lost 10 bases, with 9 bases between them. CDR1 is MNHEY, CDR2 SVGAGI, per germline. This CDR3 has 12 residues. CDR3 bases: TGTGCCAGCAGTCCCCAGGGGTCACCCCTCCACTTT. Protein product: CASSPQGSPLHF.

This clone showed up just a few times. The chain carries TRBV30 and TRBJ1-5; weak D call: TRBD1 (6 bases). Trimming removed 8 bases at V and 3 bases at J, with 14 bases between. Germline-derived CDR1 and CDR2 are GTSNPN and SVGIG (reference sequence). The CDR3 spans 13 residues. CDR3 residues: CAGATGPNQPQHF. CDR3 coding DNA: TGTGCCGGGGCCACAGGGCCCAATCAGCCCCAGCATTTT. Drawing the rest from reference TRBV30 and TRBJ1-5, the complete variable domain is SQTIHQWPATLVQPVGSPLSLECTVEGTSNPNLYWYRQAAGRGLQLLFYSVGIGQISSEVPQNLSASRPQDRQFILSSKKLLLSDSGFYLCAGATGPNQPQHFGDGTRLSIL.

The chain combines TRBV7-9 with TRBJ2-3; TRBD1 matches 7 bases. Per germline, CDR1 SEHNR and CDR2 FQNEAQ (reference sequence). This CDR3 spans 15 amino acids. V shed 1 base, J shed 4 bases, and the junction held 5 bases outside the gene matches. The CDR3 reads CASSLGQGDADTQYF. The CDR3 bases are TGTGCCAGCAGCTTAGGGCAGGGGGACGCAGATACGCAGTATTTT. The variable domain in full, completed from reference TRBV7-9 and TRBJ2-3, reads DTGVSQNPRHKITKRGQNVTFRCDPISEHNRLYWYRQTLGQGPEFLTYFQNEAQLEKSRLLSDRFSAERPKGSFSTLEIQRTEQGDSAMYLCASSLGQGDADTQYFGPGTRLTVL.

The chain employs TRBV6-1 and TRBJ1-2; 7 bases agree with TRBD1. CDR1 and CDR2 (germline): MNHNS, SASEGT. Unmatched junction bases numbered 3, after V lost 2 bases and J lost 3 bases. The CDR3 is made up of 14 amino acids. The CDR3 loop reads CASSETGDHYGYTF. CDR3 nucleotide sequence: TGTGCCAGCAGTGAAACAGGGGATCACTATGGCTACACCTTC.

The chain recombines TRBV14 with TRBJ2-3; 7 nucleotides agree with TRBD2. The V segment lost 5 bases and the J segment 0 bases; nucleotides outside the gene matches: 8. Germline V gene lookup returns CDR1 SGHDN and CDR2 FVKESK. The CDR3 has 16 residues. The CDR3 spells CASSRSGTPSTDTQYF. The CDR3 DNA is TGTGCCAGCAGCAGGAGCGGGACTCCGAGCACAGATACGCAGTATTTT.

Remarks on this clone: Relative to the germline gene, one junction end is altered; a read error may explain this. The V call is TRBV30, the J call TRBJ1-2, with TRBD1 matching 8 bases. CDR3 length: 15 residues. Germline V CDR1 and CDR2: GTSNPN, SVGIG (reference sequence). The CDR3 is CTWSVPGGQTYGYTF. In nucleotides, the CDR3 is TGTACCTGGAGTGTACCAGGGGGCCAGACCTATGGCTACACCTTC.

The chain is built from TRBV6-6 and TRBJ2-2; D possibly corresponds to TRBD1 (6 bases). V was shortened by 6 bases and J by 4 bases, with 15 bases between the two germline ends. The CDR3 has 15 amino acids. The germline gives CDR1 MNHNY, CDR2 SVGAGI (reference sequence). DNA for the CDR3: TGTGCCAGCAGCCAAACAGGGCTCAGCACCGGGGAGCTGTTTTTT. As protein: CASSQTGLSTGELFF.